One sample yielded the 16 T cell receptor beta chains listed below, sequenced in a study of beta chain features in type 1 diabetes. All of the isolated RNA was reverse transcribed, so expressed TCRB transcripts were sequenced. Method: immunoSEQ multiplex PCR; TCRdb's copy keeps in-frame clones and lacks some. The sample yields around 160,000 clones, roughly 53% seen once. The sequencing sample was made of Tregs from blood. The receptors derive from a young man in good health.

This clone was seen a few times. The CDR3 DNA is TGTGCCATCAGTGAAAGGACAGGGAAAAGCTACGAGCAGTACTTC. Translation: CAISERTGKSYEQYF. The V and J genes are TRBV10-3 and TRBJ2-5, with TRBD1 matching over 8 bases. The end of the DNA fits TRBJ2-7 better, so the J call may be wrong. CDR3 length: 15 residues. The germline CDR1 and CDR2 sequences are ENHRY and SYGVKD.

V and J are TRBV7-2 and TRBJ1-2; possibly TRBD1 for D (6 bases). The CDR3 length is 14 residues. The germline gives CDR1 SGHTA, CDR2 FQGNSA. Deletions cut 5 bases from V and 0 bases from J, with 10 bases between. The CDR3 DNA sequence: TGTGCCAGCAGCCAGGACAGCGCTAACTATGGCTACACCTTC. It yields the protein CASSQDSANYGYTF.

The chain couples TRBV7-2 to TRBJ1-1; no clear D. CDR1 and CDR2 from the germline V gene are SGHTA and FQGNSA. The CDR3 consists of 12 residues. With 5 bases removed from V and 6 bases from J, the gap between germline ends came to 10 bases. CDR3 nucleotide sequence: TGTGCCAGCAGCCCCAGGCGGGCTGAAGCTTTCTTT. Amino acid sequence: CASSPRRAEAFF.

A remark on this clone: An end of the junction does not agree with germline; a read error may underlie this. J is TRBJ2-3 and V is TRBV7-9, with a tentative D call TRBD2 (5 bases). This CDR3 region has 12 residues. The germline V gene has CDR1 SEHNR and CDR2 FQNEAQ (reference sequence). CDR3 bases: TGTGCCAGCAGCTTAGATTGGGCAGTTGGGGAGTTT. Its protein product is CASSLDWAVGEF.

This clone has a handful of counts. This chain joins TRBV7-9 and TRBJ2-3; a weak D match, TRBD2 (6 bases). V lost 1 base to trimming and J lost 6 bases, with 11 bases between them. The CDR3 is 14 residues long. Germline V CDR1 and CDR2: SEHNR, FQNEAQ (reference sequence). Here the CDR3 DNA reads TGTGCCAGCAGCTTAGGCGGGGACCGGGATACGCAGTATTTT. It specifies CASSLGGDRDTQYF.

This clone was counted a few times. V gene TRBV2 combines with J gene TRBJ1-5; TRBD1 aligns across 9 bases. Trimming at V came to 5 bases and at J to 2 bases, leaving 1 base not matched to a gene. Germline assignment: CDR1 SNHLY and CDR2 FYNNEI. The CDR3 length is 14 residues. CDR3 DNA sequence: TGTGCCAGCAGTAGACAGGGGGGCAATCAGCCCCAGCATTTT. Translating gives CASSRQGGNQPQHF.

The rearrangement uses TRBV2 and TRBJ2-1; 12 positions match TRBD2. The V segment lost 5 bases and the J segment 7 bases; nucleotides outside the gene matches: 12. The CDR3 has 17 residues. Germline-derived CDR1 and CDR2 are SNHLY and FYNNEI. Here the CDR3 reads CASSRTQTSGSWNEQFF. The CDR3 bases are TGTGCCAGCAGTCGAACCCAGACTAGCGGGAGTTGGAATGAGCAGTTCTTC.

A few counts support this clone. V usage is TRBV6-1 and J usage is TRBJ1-4; 9 nucleotides line up with TRBD1. The germline V gene encodes CDR1 MNHNS and CDR2 SASEGT. CDR3 length: 14 residues. The V and J ends lost 4 bases and 7 bases, in that order; junction bases with no gene match: 4. The CDR3 sequence: CASSARGQGEKLFF. The CDR3 DNA follows: TGTGCCAGCAGTGCCAGGGGACAGGGTGAAAAACTGTTTTTT.

This clone is a singleton in its sample. The V call is TRBV2, the J call TRBJ2-7; possibly TRBD1 for D (6 bases). Between the trimmed V and J ends, which lost 1 base and 3 bases, there was a span of 13 bases. CDR3 length: 15 residues. Looked up from germline, CDR1 is SNHLY and CDR2 is FYNNEI. In DNA form, the CDR3 reads TGTGCCAGCAGTGAAGAGGTGACAGGCCACTACGAGCAGTACTTC. Amino acid sequence: CASSEEVTGHYEQYF. Filled out from reference TRBV2 and TRBJ2-7, the complete variable domain reads EPEVTQTPSHQVTQMGQEVILRCVPISNHLYFYWYRQILGQKVEFLVSFYNNEISEKSEIFDDQFSVERPDGSNFTLKIRSTKLEDSAMYFCASSEEVTGHYEQYFGPGTRLTVT.

This clone was detected only a few times. The J gene is TRBJ2-7, the V gene TRBV28; 9 nucleotides align to TRBD2. Germline values: CDR1 MDHEN, CDR2 SYDVKM. V was pared by 6 bases and J by 6 bases, with 9 bases of the junction left unmatched. This CDR3 has 14 residues. CDR3 sequence: CASRTLAGGLEQYF. The DNA of the CDR3 is TGTGCCAGCAGAACACTAGCGGGTGGCCTCGAGCAGTACTTC.

The gene calls are TRBV7-2 and TRBJ2-2; D is perhaps TRBD1 (6 bases). Germline-derived CDR1 and CDR2 are SGHTA and FQGNSA. V shed 1 base and J shed 0 bases, with 15 bases lying between them. This CDR3 region has 18 residues. The CDR3 DNA is TGTGCCAGCAGCTTAGTTTTTGCCCGGGACACGAACACCGGGGAGCTGTTTTTT. Translating gives CASSLVFARDTNTGELFF.

The V call is TRBV28, the J call TRBJ2-4; 10 positions match TRBD2. The CDR3 totals 21 residues. The V segment lost 5 bases and the J segment 1 base; nucleotides outside the gene matches: 20. Germline loops: CDR1 MDHEN, CDR2 SYDVKM. In DNA form, the CDR3 reads TGTGCCAGCAGTCCCCGAAGGCTAGCGGGAGATGTGGGGTCGGCCAAAAACATTCAGTACTTC. It is translated as CASSPRRLAGDVGSAKNIQYF.

This clone was detected ten times or more. This rearrangement joins TRBV19 to TRBJ2-1, with TRBD2 matching over 7 bases. The V and J ends lost 4 bases and 10 bases, in that order; junction bases with no gene match: 10. Per the germline V gene, CDR1 is LNHDA and CDR2 is SQIVND (reference sequence). The CDR3 is 14 residues long. The CDR3 coding sequence is TGTGCCAGTAGTAGGGCGGGAGCCTTGGGGGAGCAGTTCTTC. Its protein product is CASSRAGALGEQFF.

The V gene is TRBV27, the J gene TRBJ2-7; D is unresolved. Trimming cost V 3 bases and J 0 bases, with 6 bases left between them. Germline V lookup: CDR1 MNHEY, CDR2 SMNVEV (reference sequence). The CDR3 loop spans 13 amino acids. CDR3 in amino acids: CASSFTFSYEQYF. The CDR3 nucleotides read TGTGCCAGCAGTTTTACATTCTCCTACGAGCAGTACTTC.

The count of this clone is one. This chain links TRBV30 with TRBJ2-3; D is ambiguous. The germline V and J ends were trimmed by 2 bases and 2 bases, with 2 bases remaining between them. The CDR3 runs 11 residues. Germline V gives CDR1 GTSNPN, CDR2 SVGIG (reference sequence). The CDR3 nucleotides read TGTGCCTGGAGTTACACAGATACGCAGTATTTT. Its protein is CAWSYTDTQYF.

In this sample, this clone turned up a few times. The rearrangement links TRBV10-2 to TRBJ2-1, with 10 positions matching TRBD2. This CDR3 comprises 17 residues. With V trimmed by 0 bases and J by 7 bases, 9 bases remained unmatched. CDR1 is WSHSY, CDR2 SAAADI, per germline. As DNA, the CDR3 is TGCGCCAGCAGTGAGTCGCGGGTAGCGGGGGGAAGGAATGAGCAGTTCTTC. Translated: CASSESRVAGGRNEQFF.